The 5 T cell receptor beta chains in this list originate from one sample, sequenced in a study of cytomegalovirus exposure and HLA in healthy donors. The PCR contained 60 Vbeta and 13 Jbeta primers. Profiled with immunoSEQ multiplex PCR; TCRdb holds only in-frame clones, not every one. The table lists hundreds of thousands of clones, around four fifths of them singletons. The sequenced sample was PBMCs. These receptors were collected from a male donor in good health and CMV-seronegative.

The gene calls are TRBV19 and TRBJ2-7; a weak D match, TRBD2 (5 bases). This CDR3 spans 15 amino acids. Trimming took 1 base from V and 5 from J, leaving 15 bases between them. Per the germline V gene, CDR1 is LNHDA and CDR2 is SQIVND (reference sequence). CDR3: CASSIVGGSSNEQYF. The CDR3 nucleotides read TGTGCCAGTAGTATAGTTGGTGGGAGTAGCAACGAGCAGTACTTC. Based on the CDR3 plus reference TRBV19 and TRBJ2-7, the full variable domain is DGGITQSPKYLFRKEGQNVTLSCEQNLNHDAMYWYRQDPGQGLRLIYYSQIVNDFQKGDIAEGYSVSREKKESFPLTVTSAQKNPTAFYLCASSIVGGSSNEQYFGPGTRLTVT.

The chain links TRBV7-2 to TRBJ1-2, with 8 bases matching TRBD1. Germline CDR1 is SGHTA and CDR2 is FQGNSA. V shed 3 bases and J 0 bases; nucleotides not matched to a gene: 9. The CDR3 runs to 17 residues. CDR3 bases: TGTGCCAGCAGCTTCATAGACAGGGGCCCCACTAACTATGGCTACACCTTC. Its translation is CASSFIDRGPTNYGYTF.

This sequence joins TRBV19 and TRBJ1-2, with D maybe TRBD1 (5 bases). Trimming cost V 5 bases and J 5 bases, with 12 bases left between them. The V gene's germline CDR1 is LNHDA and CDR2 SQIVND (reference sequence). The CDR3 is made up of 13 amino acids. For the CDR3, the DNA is TGTGCCAGTAGTGAGTCGGAGGGGTATGGCTACACCTTC. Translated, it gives CASSESEGYGYTF.

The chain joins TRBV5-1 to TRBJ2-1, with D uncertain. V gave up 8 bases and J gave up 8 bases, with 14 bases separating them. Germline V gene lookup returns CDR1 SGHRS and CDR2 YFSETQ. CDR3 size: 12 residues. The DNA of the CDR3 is TGCGCCAGTTACTTTGACTCCCATGAGCAGTTCTTC. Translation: CASYFDSHEQFF.

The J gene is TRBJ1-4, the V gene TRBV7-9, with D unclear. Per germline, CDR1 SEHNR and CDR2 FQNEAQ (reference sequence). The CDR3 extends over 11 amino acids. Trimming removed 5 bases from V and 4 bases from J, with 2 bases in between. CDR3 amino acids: CASSLNEKLFF. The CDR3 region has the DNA TGTGCCAGCAGCCTTAATGAAAAACTGTTTTTT.